These 19 T cell receptor beta chains originate from one sample sequenced in a study of OX40 agonist ivuxolimab in advanced cancers. TCRdb keeps only in-frame clones here, not all; method: immunoSEQ multiplex PCR. The sample lists about 65,000 clones, around 87% occurring once. Here the sequenced sample was CD4+ or CD8+ T cells sorted from blood, taken in a trial of the OX40 agonist ivuxolimab. These receptors all come from an adult with an advanced solid tumor such as melanoma, head and neck, liver or kidney cancer.

V is TRBV6-4 and J is TRBJ2-2; 9 bases align to TRBD1. V was clipped by 5 bases and J by 1 base; unmatched bases: 5. Germline loops: CDR1 MRHNA, CDR2 SNTAGT. The CDR3 totals 16 residues. The CDR3 region is CASSRQGGVNTGELFF. CDR3 DNA: TGTGCCAGCAGTAGACAGGGGGGCGTGAACACCGGGGAGCTGTTTTTT.

This rearrangement joins TRBV5-4 to TRBJ2-2; 7 bases align to TRBD2. This CDR3 is 15 amino acids long. Trimming removed 4 bases from V and 4 bases from J; junction bases left unmatched: 7. The germline CDR1 and CDR2 sequences are SGHNT and YYREEE (reference sequence). This chain's CDR3 is CASSQDQRGTGELFF. The CDR3 coding sequence is TGTGCCAGCAGCCAGGATCAGCGGGGCACCGGGGAGCTGTTTTTT.

The chain recombines TRBV6-6 with TRBJ1-5; 8 bases align to TRBD1. J gave up 2 bases and V 6 bases, and 3 bases lay outside the gene matches. The germline gives CDR1 MNHNY, CDR2 SVGAGI (reference sequence). This CDR3 region has 14 residues. The CDR3 DNA is TGTGCCAGCAGCGACAGGGGTGGCAATCAGCCCCAGCATTTT. Residues: CASSDRGGNQPQHF.

The chain uses TRBV6-4 and TRBJ1-2, with 8 bases aligning to TRBD1. V lost 3 bases, J lost 7 bases, and 7 bases stayed unmatched. Germline-derived CDR1 and CDR2 are MRHNA and SNTAGT. This CDR3 is built from 14 residues. DNA of the CDR3: TGTGCCAGCAGTGAGTGGGACAGGAGTGGTGGCTACACCTTC. This codes for CASSEWDRSGGYTF.

The rearrangement uses TRBV6-5 and TRBJ1-1; TRBD1 might be the D (5 bases). CDR1 and CDR2 (germline): MNHEY, SVGAGI. V gave up 6 bases and J gave up 10 bases, with 15 bases separating them. The CDR3 has 12 amino acids. The CDR3 nucleotides read TGTGCCAGCAGCCCCCGAGTTGGGGGAGCTTTCTTT. This sequence encodes CASSPRVGGAFF.

The chain recombines TRBV7-8 with TRBJ1-5, with a weak D call TRBD1 (5 bases). Germline lookup yields CDR1 SGHVS and CDR2 FQNEAQ. CDR3 length equals 16 residues. Deletions cut 4 bases from V and 9 bases from J, with 22 bases between. The CDR3 sequence: CASSSQTGTVPRPQHF. The CDR3 coding sequence is TGTGCCAGCAGCTCCCAAACCGGGACGGTCCCTAGGCCCCAGCATTTT.

The chain carries TRBV7-9 and TRBJ1-6; D not certain. V shed 4 bases and J shed 2 bases, with 15 bases lying between them. The CDR3 has 17 amino acids. Germline CDR1 SEHNR, CDR2 FQNEAQ (reference sequence). The CDR3 reads CASSSRTVEAYNSPLHF. In nucleotides, the CDR3 is TGTGCCAGCAGCTCCCGGACGGTAGAAGCCTATAATTCACCCCTCCACTTT.

This chain links TRBV19 with TRBJ2-1; tentatively, D is TRBD1 or TRBD2 (5 bases each). The CDR3 is 15 amino acids. The germline gives CDR1 LNHDA, CDR2 SQIVND (reference sequence). V lost 5 bases, J lost 6 bases, and 17 bases lay in between. The DNA of the CDR3 is TGTGCCAGTAGTGATCGACAGAGGGCGTCCAATGAGCAGTTCTTC. It encodes CASSDRQRASNEQFF. Full variable domain (remainder filled in from reference TRBV19 and TRBJ2-1): DGGITQSPKYLFRKEGQNVTLSCEQNLNHDAMYWYRQDPGQGLRLIYYSQIVNDFQKGDIAEGYSVSREKKESFPLTVTSAQKNPTAFYLCASSDRQRASNEQFFGPGTRLTVL.

V gene TRBV7-6 combines with J gene TRBJ2-2; 7 bases match TRBD2. Trimming took 5 bases from V and 1 from J; bases not matched to a gene: 4. This CDR3 region has 15 residues. CDR1 is SGHVS and CDR2 is FNYEAQ in the germline V gene. CDR3 DNA: TGTGCCAGCAGCCGTAGCGGGTTGAACACCGGGGAGCTGTTTTTT. Translating it yields CASSRSGLNTGELFF.

This chain links TRBV21-1 with TRBJ2-7; TRBD2, the table's D call, lacks a check against the DNA. TRBV21-1 is a pseudogene locus. The CDR3 is 19 amino acids. The CDR3: CASSNDLVGFYPPGYEQYF. DNA of the CDR3: TGTGCCAGCAGCAATGACCTCGTGGGTTTCTACCCACCGGGGTACGAGCAGTACTTC.

The table lists this clone with a count of one. The chain has TRBV19 and TRBJ2-5, with D perhaps matching TRBD1 or TRBD2 (6 bases each). Trimming left V 5 bases short and J 2 bases short, with 12 bases between. The CDR3 sequence is 14 residues long. Germline loops: CDR1 LNHDA, CDR2 SQIVND (reference sequence). CDR3 in DNA: TGTGCCAGTAGTCGCTGGGGGGCACAAGAGACCCAGTACTTC. It translates to CASSRWGAQETQYF.

The rearrangement links TRBV5-8 to TRBJ2-3; D gene ambiguous. The length of the CDR3 is 14 residues. V lost 4 bases and J 6 bases, leaving 15 bases between the germline ends. Germline loops: CDR1 SGHTS, CDR2 YDEGEE. This chain's CDR3 is CASSHPREIDTQYF. The CDR3 bases are TGTGCCAGCAGCCACCCTCGAGAGATTGATACGCAGTATTTT.

This clone was observed a single time. DNA of the CDR3: TGTGCCAGCAGGATGGGCCTCGGGTCTCAAATGAACACTGAAGCTTTCTTT. Its translation is CASRMGLGSQMNTEAFF. This chain connects TRBV5-6 to TRBJ1-1; D is unresolved. Germline CDR1 and CDR2: SGHDT and YYEEEE. The CDR3 has 17 residues. V lost 5 bases and J lost 0, with 20 bases in between. The full variable domain, completed using reference TRBV5-6 and TRBJ1-1, is DAGVTQSPTHLIKTRGQQVTLRCSPKSGHDTVSWYQQALGQGPQFIFQYYEEEERQRGNFPDRFSGHQFPNYSSELNVNALLLGDSALYLCASRMGLGSQMNTEAFFGQGTRLTVV.

The CDR3 region is CASSEAGGRNTQYF. The CDR3 region has the DNA TGTGCCAGCAGTGAAGCTGGGGGACGGAATACGCAGTATTTT. The chain combines TRBV2 with TRBJ2-3; D may match TRBD1 or TRBD2 (5 bases each). V lost 0 bases and J 7 bases, leaving 11 bases between the germline ends. The length of the CDR3 is 14 residues. Germline lookup yields CDR1 SNHLY and CDR2 FYNNEI.

The chain employs TRBV11-3 and TRBJ2-3; TRBD1 agrees at 9 bases. The CDR3 loop spans 14 amino acids. CDR1 is SGHNT, CDR2 YENEEA, per germline. The ends lost 5 bases at V and 6 bases at J; junction bases unmatched: 6. CDR3 bases: TGTGCCAGCAGCGCCCGGACAGGGGCGGATACGCAGTATTTT. Its translation is CASSARTGADTQYF.

V gene TRBV2 combines with J gene TRBJ1-4; D call uncertain. V was pared by 5 bases and J by 0 bases, with 22 bases between. The germline CDR1 and CDR2 sequences are SNHLY and FYNNEI. This CDR3 spans 19 amino acids. CDR3 DNA sequence: TGTGCCAGCAGTCTCTCCGCGGGCAGGATCGTTGCAACTAATGAAAAACTGTTTTTT. Translating gives CASSLSAGRIVATNEKLFF.

The chain is built from TRBV7-2 and TRBJ2-2, with a tentative D call TRBD1 (6 bases). This CDR3 comprises 14 residues. Germline-derived CDR1 and CDR2 are SGHTA and FQGNSA. Trimming took 4 bases from V and 3 from J, leaving 9 bases between them. CDR3 amino acids: CASSSRTDTGELFF. The DNA of the CDR3 is TGTGCCAGCAGCTCCAGGACAGACACCGGGGAGCTGTTTTTT.

V is TRBV4-3 and J is TRBJ1-5; possibly TRBD1 for D (6 bases). The CDR3 length is 16 residues. Germline V gives CDR1 LGHNA, CDR2 YSLEER. Trimming pared 0 bases from V and 4 bases from J, leaving 13 bases between. The CDR3 DNA reads TGCGCCAGCAGCCAAGATTCCGGACAGAGAAATCAGCCCCAGCATTTT. It specifies CASSQDSGQRNQPQHF.

V usage is TRBV4-2 and J usage is TRBJ2-7, with 7 bases matching TRBD1. V lost 4 bases and J lost 2; bases outside the gene matches: 14. The CDR3 has 17 residues. Germline V gene lookup returns CDR1 LGHNA and CDR2 YNFKEQ. The CDR3 loop is CASSLTPFQGEPYEQYF. DNA for the CDR3: TGTGCCAGCAGCCTTACCCCATTTCAGGGGGAGCCCTACGAGCAGTACTTC.